The 14 T cell receptor beta chains presented below share a single source sample, sequenced in a study of cytomegalovirus exposure and HLA in healthy donors. With 60 Vbeta and 13 Jbeta primers, the PCR was carried out. Method: immunoSEQ multiplex PCR; TCRdb's copy keeps in-frame clones and lacks some. The profile shows 150,000 to 200,000 clones, 84% of them singletons. Sequencing was performed on PBMCs. Receptor source: a man aged 18 to 29 in good health and CMV-seronegative.

The rearrangement uses TRBV10-1 and TRBJ2-3; TRBD2 matches 7 bases. Germline V gives CDR1 WNHNN, CDR2 SYGVQD (reference sequence). The CDR3 is 16 residues long. J was trimmed by 4 bases and V by 6 bases; bases with no gene match: 13. The CDR3 region has the DNA TGCGCCAGCAGGAAGGAGCGGCGGGAGCACCCAGATACGCAGTATTTT. It translates to CASRKERREHPDTQYF.

V gene TRBV7-9 combines with J gene TRBJ1-2; TRBD1 matches at 9 bases. Germline values: CDR1 SEHNR, CDR2 FQNEAQ (reference sequence). V lost 7 bases, J lost 1 base, and 10 bases stayed unmatched. The CDR3 length is 16 residues. CDR3 nucleotides: TGTGCCAGCACCGGGACAGGGACAGAAGTTAACTATGGCTACACCTTC. It codes for CASTGTGTEVNYGYTF. Based on the CDR3 plus reference TRBV7-9 and TRBJ1-2, the full variable domain is DTGVSQNPRHKITKRGQNVTFRCDPISEHNRLYWYRQTLGQGPEFLTYFQNEAQLEKSRLLSDRFSAERPKGSFSTLEIQRTEQGDSAMYLCASTGTGTEVNYGYTFGSGTRLTVV.

The rearrangement links TRBV10-3 to TRBJ1-2; possibly TRBD1 for D (6 bases). The CDR3 is 13 residues long. The ends were cut back, 10 bases at V and 0 bases at J, with 12 bases in the middle. In germline, CDR1 is ENHRY, CDR2 SYGVKD. The CDR3, as DNA: TGTGCCAGTCACGACAGGCCTAACTATGGCTACACCTTC. Translated, it gives CASHDRPNYGYTF.

The V and J genes are TRBV28 and TRBJ2-7; D perhaps matches TRBD1 (5 bases). CDR1 is MDHEN and CDR2 is SYDVKM in the germline V gene. Trimming took 6 bases from V and 4 from J, leaving 10 bases between them. This CDR3 is 12 amino acids long. The CDR3 DNA follows: TGTGCCAGCAGGACAGACAGTTACGAGCAGTACTTC. It codes for CASRTDSYEQYF.

The rearrangement uses TRBV9 and TRBJ2-7; D possibly corresponds to TRBD1 (6 bases). V shed 0 bases and J shed 0 bases, with 10 bases lying between them. This CDR3 region has 15 residues. The germline V gene encodes CDR1 SGDLS and CDR2 YYNGEE. The CDR3 spells CASSVEGDTSYEQYF. The DNA for the CDR3 is TGTGCCAGCAGCGTAGAAGGGGACACCTCCTACGAGCAGTACTTC.

The V gene is TRBV28, the J gene TRBJ2-1; 7 bases fit TRBD2. The CDR3 consists of 15 residues. Germline V gene data show CDR1 as MDHEN and CDR2 as SYDVKM. Trimming removed 7 bases from V and 7 bases from J; junction bases left unmatched: 13. The CDR3 here is CASTPAAGRVNEQFF. CDR3 DNA sequence: TGTGCCAGCACCCCCGCGGCAGGGAGGGTGAATGAGCAGTTCTTC.

The V and J genes are TRBV28 and TRBJ2-1; D remains ambiguous. CDR1 and CDR2 (germline): MDHEN, SYDVKM. This CDR3 comprises 11 residues. Trimming stripped 6 bases from V and 8 bases from J, with 8 bases between. CDR3 DNA sequence: TGTGCCAGCAGCTTAATCGATGAGCAGTTCTTC. Amino acids: CASSLIDEQFF.

V is TRBV6-1 and J is TRBJ1-6; 9 nucleotides line up with TRBD1. The germline V gene encodes CDR1 MNHNS and CDR2 SASEGT. The V segment lost 5 bases and the J segment 14 bases; nucleotides outside the gene matches: 13. This CDR3 has 15 amino acids. For the CDR3, the DNA is TGTGCCAGCAGTAGACCGGGACAGGGCCCCTCAGCCCTCCACTTT. It yields the protein CASSRPGQGPSALHF.

The chain joins TRBV27 to TRBJ2-2; TRBD2 agrees at 8 bases. This CDR3 has 19 residues. Trimming at V came to 6 bases and at J to 2 bases, leaving 17 bases not matched to a gene. Germline CDR1 MNHEY, CDR2 SMNVEV (reference sequence). CDR3: CASRVYGLVSGANTGELFF. In nucleotides, the CDR3 is TGTGCCAGCAGAGTTTACGGTTTGGTTAGCGGGGCTAACACCGGGGAGCTGTTTTTT.

The sample holds one count of this clone. CDR3 residues: CASSPSPGSRQPQHF. DNA for the CDR3: TGTGCCAGCTCACCAAGCCCTGGGAGCCGTCAGCCCCAGCATTTT. This chain links TRBV18 with TRBJ1-5; D gene uncertain. The CDR3 has 15 residues. Trimming left V 2 bases short and J 6 bases short, with 14 bases between. Germline CDR1 KGHSH, CDR2 LQKENI.

The chain joins TRBV28 to TRBJ2-7, with no clear D. Trimming pared 5 bases from V and 2 bases from J, leaving 16 bases between. The CDR3 contains 15 residues. Germline V lookup: CDR1 MDHEN, CDR2 SYDVKM. The CDR3 region has the DNA TGTGCCAGCAGTACCCGTTGGGCAGCCGCCTACGAGCAGTACTTC. Protein: CASSTRWAAAYEQYF.

This chain uses TRBV28 with TRBJ2-6, with D unresolved. The germline V gene encodes CDR1 MDHEN and CDR2 SYDVKM. The CDR3 length is 16 residues. V lost 3 bases to trimming and J lost 0 bases, with 9 bases between them. This CDR3 reads CASSFETISGANVLTF. CDR3 nucleotides: TGTGCCAGCAGTTTTGAGACAATCTCTGGGGCCAACGTCCTGACTTTC.

This sequence joins TRBV6-5 and TRBJ1-2, with D tentatively TRBD1 (5 bases). The CDR3 totals 16 residues. Trimming stripped 0 bases from V and 3 bases from J, with 14 bases between. Germline loops: CDR1 MNHEY, CDR2 SVGAGI. The CDR3 sequence: CASSYSGGGQDYGYTF. The DNA for the CDR3 is TGTGCCAGCAGTTACTCAGGCGGGGGTCAGGACTATGGCTACACCTTC.

In this sample, this clone turned up a few times. The chain links TRBV19 to TRBJ2-7, with 13 bases fitting TRBD2. The CDR3 is 18 residues long. Germline loops: CDR1 LNHDA, CDR2 SQIVND (reference sequence). J gave up 2 bases and V 5 bases, and 12 bases lay outside the gene matches. In DNA form, the CDR3 reads TGTGCCAGTAGTCCGGGACTAGCGGGGCCAGGCGTCGCCTACGAGCAGTACTTC. It yields the protein CASSPGLAGPGVAYEQYF. Combining the CDR3 with reference TRBV19 and TRBJ2-7 gives the whole variable domain DGGITQSPKYLFRKEGQNVTLSCEQNLNHDAMYWYRQDPGQGLRLIYYSQIVNDFQKGDIAEGYSVSREKKESFPLTVTSAQKNPTAFYLCASSPGLAGPGVAYEQYFGPGTRLTVT.